This T cell receptor (beta chain) came from a study of blood T cell repertoires in COVID-19. Study-level information: The United States, Italy and Spain supplied acute and convalescent COVID-19 samples.

The CDR3 sequence is 14 residues long. The V gene's germline CDR1 is LNHDA and CDR2 SQIVND (reference sequence). With 3 bases removed from V and 1 base from J, the gap between germline ends came to 10 bases. This clone was counted a few times. Authors' processing steps: Reference gene primer amplification yielded estimated nucleated cell counts. Produced via immunoSEQ multiplex PCR; TCRdb's table is partial and in-frame only. For V, J and clone size, that table is used; D and trimming come from the DNA. The profile shows hundreds of thousands of clones, 83% of them singletons. The gene calls are TRBV19 and TRBJ2-7; possible D gene TRBD1, 6 bases. The clonotype originates from a woman in her 50s who had recovered from COVID-19. Sequenced material: peripheral blood. The CDR3 reads CASSIGQTSYEQYF. The DNA for the CDR3 is TGTGCCAGTAGTATTGGACAGACTTCCTACGAGCAGTACTTC.